This T cell receptor beta chain was observed in a study of cytomegalovirus exposure and HLA in healthy donors. CDR1 is ENHRY, CDR2 SYGVKD, per germline. The CDR3 consists of 15 residues. With 0 bases removed from V and 8 bases from J, the gap between germline ends came to 16 bases. This clone was recorded once. Antigen: not known. Researchers ran the PCR with 60 Vbeta and 13 Jbeta primers. The data were produced by immunoSEQ multiplex PCR, yet TCRdb's version contains in-frame clones alone and is incomplete. In the table there are approximately 90,000 clones, 76% of which are singletons. Findings and caveats of the study: Previously analyzed data showed that most TCR beta V segments were productive at a frequency of about 87% or about 30%.

The sequenced sample was PBMCs. This TCR came from a male donor in good health and CMV-seronegative. The rearrangement joins TRBV10-3 to TRBJ1-2; D unresolved. The CDR3 sequence is CAISESRVFIWGYTF. The CDR3 DNA reads TGTGCCATCAGTGAGTCACGGGTCTTTATCTGGGGCTACACCTTC.